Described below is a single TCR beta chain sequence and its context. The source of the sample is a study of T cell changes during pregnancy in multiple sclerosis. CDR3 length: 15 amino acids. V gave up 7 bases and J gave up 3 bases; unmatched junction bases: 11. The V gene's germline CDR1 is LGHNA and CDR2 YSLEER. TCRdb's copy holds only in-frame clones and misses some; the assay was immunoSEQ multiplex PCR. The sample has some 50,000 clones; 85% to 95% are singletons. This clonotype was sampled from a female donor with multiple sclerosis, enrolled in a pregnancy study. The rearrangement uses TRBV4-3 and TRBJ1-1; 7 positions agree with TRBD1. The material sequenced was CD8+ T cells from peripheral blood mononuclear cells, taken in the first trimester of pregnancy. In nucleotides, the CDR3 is TGCGCCAGCACCGTGGAAGGGGGCGCGGACACTGAAGCTTTCTTT. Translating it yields CASTVEGGADTEAFF.